Below, 29 T cell receptor beta chains from the same sample are listed, as sequenced in a study of spatial heterogeneity in lung cancer. This sample's time point: blood at routine non-recurrence follow-up after resection. Without sorting, whole RNA was sequenced from tumor, nontumor lung or frozen PBMC. In TCRdb, the 5' RACE reads were re-called with MiXCR into one record per CDR3 protein. The profile shows 25,000 or so distinct CDR3 sequences, approximately 5.5% of them singletons. Sequencing used PBMCs, obtained at follow-up. The receptors stem from a male donor with early-stage non-small cell lung cancer.

In this sample, this clonotype turned up many times. The CDR3 here is CASSLPGSAPNEKLFF. DNA of the CDR3: TGTGCCAGTAGTCTCCCCGGCTCCGCCCCTAATGAAAAACTGTTTTTT. The rearrangement joins TRBV19 to TRBJ1-4, with unresolved D. Germline V lookup: CDR1 LNHDA, CDR2 SQIVND (reference sequence). V was trimmed by 5 bases and J by 3 bases, leaving 16 bases between them. This CDR3 is 16 amino acids long.

The rearrangement joins TRBV7-2 to TRBJ2-7; D tentatively fits TRBD1 or TRBD2 (6 bases each). The CDR3 is 14 residues long. Between the trimmed V and J ends, which lost 1 base and 5 bases, there was a span of 12 bases. From germline, CDR1 is SGHTA and CDR2 FQGNSA. CDR3 DNA: TGTGCCAGCAGCTTAGTGTTAGGGGGGCACGAGCAGTACTTC. Its translation is CASSLVLGGHEQYF.

This clonotype has ten or more counts. The chain links TRBV2 to TRBJ2-7, with 11 bases matching TRBD2. V lost 6 bases to trimming and J lost 2 bases; unmatched junction nucleotides: 6. The CDR3 extends over 15 amino acids. CDR1 and CDR2 from the germline V gene are SNHLY and FYNNEI. The CDR3 DNA reads TGTGCCAGCAGGCCGGGACTAGCGGCGACCTACGAGCAGTACGTC. It is translated as CASRPGLAATYEQYV.

This clonotype was counted at least ten times. The chain has TRBV7-2 and TRBJ2-3; 7 bases are a match to TRBD2. CDR1 SGHTA and CDR2 FQGNSA come from the germline V gene. The CDR3 runs 15 residues. V trimming: 5 bases; J trimming: 7 bases; junction bases outside the gene matches: 12. CDR3 protein: CASSATSALRNTQYF. The CDR3, as DNA: TGTGCCAGCAGCGCCACTAGCGCCCTGAGGAATACGCAGTATTTT.

This clonotype showed up many times. The chain uses TRBV9 and TRBJ2-3, with unresolved D. Germline V CDR1 and CDR2: SGDLS, YYNGEE. This CDR3 comprises 13 residues. Trimming removed 2 bases at V and 2 bases at J, with 6 bases between. CDR3: CASSVASTDTQYF. The DNA for the CDR3 is TGTGCCAGCAGCGTCGCCTCCACAGATACGCAGTATTTT.

Remarks on this clonotype: A much larger clone sits a single nucleotide away, making a read error possible. Likely a read error: the CDR3 ends without its conserved phenylalanine or tryptophan. The chain's CDR3 is CASSQAGARAYEQYC. The DNA for the CDR3 is TGCGCCAGCAGCCAAGCGGGGGCCCGGGCCTACGAGCAGTACTGC. V is TRBV4-3 and J is TRBJ2-7; D possibly matches TRBD1 or TRBD2 (6 bases each). The length of the CDR3 is 15 residues. V lost 1 base to trimming and J lost 2 bases, with 12 bases between them. Germline V gene sequence: CDR1 LGHNA, CDR2 YSLEER.

This clonotype came up a few times. The chain combines TRBV19 with TRBJ1-1; tentative D call: TRBD1 (6 bases). This CDR3 contains 14 residues. Germline V gene lookup returns CDR1 LNHDA and CDR2 SQIVND (reference sequence). Trimming left V 8 bases short and J 3 bases short, with 16 bases between. In DNA, the CDR3 is TGTGCCAGTCGTTGGTCAGGGGCGGACACTGAAGCTTTCTTT. Protein: CASRWSGADTEAFF.

The rearrangement uses TRBV19 and TRBJ1-6; no clear D. Germline V lookup: CDR1 LNHDA, CDR2 SQIVND (reference sequence). There are 16 residues in the CDR3. Trimming pared 3 bases from V and 7 bases from J, leaving 16 bases between. CDR3 coding DNA: TGTGCCAGTAGTATTTATCCCGATGGGGTAAATTCACCCCTCCACTTT. Translated: CASSIYPDGVNSPLHF.

This sequence joins TRBV7-2 and TRBJ1-4; no clear D. The CDR3 spans 12 residues. Germline lookup yields CDR1 SGHTA and CDR2 FQGNSA. Between the trimmed V and J ends, which lost 4 bases and 5 bases, there was a span of 5 bases. CDR3 region: CASSSTNEKLFF. Here the CDR3 DNA reads TGTGCCAGCAGCTCGACAAATGAAAAACTGTTTTTT.

This clonotype showed up just a few times. The chain links TRBV12-3 or TRBV12-4 to TRBJ2-1; perhaps TRBD2 as D (6 bases). Deletions cut 3 bases from V and 7 bases from J, with 10 bases between. CDR3 length equals 13 residues. The CDR3 sequence is CASSFASENEQFF. In DNA form, the CDR3 reads TGTGCCAGCAGTTTCGCTAGCGAGAATGAGCAGTTCTTC.

This clonotype has at least ten counts. The CDR3 loop reads CSVGQQPTADYGYTF. The CDR3 DNA reads TGCAGCGTTGGTCAACAACCCACGGCGGACTATGGCTACACCTTC. The chain uses TRBV29-1 and TRBJ1-2; unclear D gene. V was pared by 4 bases and J by 3 bases, with 18 bases between. This CDR3 is 15 amino acids long. Germline assignment: CDR1 SQVTM and CDR2 ANQGSEA. Full variable domain (rest looked up from reference TRBV29-1 and TRBJ1-2): SAVISQKPSRDICQRGTSLTIQCQVDSQVTMMFWYRQQPGQSLTLIATANQGSEATYESGFVIDKFPISRPNLTFSTLTVSNMSPEDSSIYLCSVGQQPTADYGYTFGSGTRLTVV.

This clonotype was found a few times. The rearrangement uses TRBV20-1 and TRBJ1-1; the D gene is possibly TRBD1 (5 bases). The germline V gene has CDR1 DFQATT and CDR2 SNEGSKA (reference sequence). This CDR3 has 13 amino acids. Trimming took 5 bases from V and 10 from J, leaving 20 bases between them. The DNA for the CDR3 is TGCAGTGCTCTCCAAACCCCAGGGTACCGAGCTTTCTTT. This sequence encodes CSALQTPGYRAFF.

This clonotype was picked up many times. The CDR3 coding sequence is TGCAGCGTTTCCGGGACTAGCGGGAGAGGAGATACGCAGTATTTT. It yields the protein CSVSGTSGRGDTQYF. This sequence joins TRBV29-1 and TRBJ2-3; 14 bases line up with TRBD2. V shed 5 bases, J shed 5 bases, and the junction held 6 bases outside the gene matches. The CDR3 covers 15 residues. CDR1 SQVTM and CDR2 ANQGSEA come from the germline V gene.

This clonotype was observed at least ten times. The chain joins TRBV20-1 to TRBJ2-3, with a tentative D call TRBD2 (6 bases). Trimming took off 0 bases at V and 1 base at J, with 11 bases between the two ends. The CDR3 runs to 15 residues. Germline CDR1 reads DFQATT; CDR2 reads SNEGSKA (reference sequence). CDR3 bases: TGCAGTGCTAGAGAGCTAGCGCGAGGCACAGATACGCAGTATTTT. Translation: CSARELARGTDTQYF.

This clonotype was counted ten times or more. The rearrangement uses TRBV15 and TRBJ2-5, with a possible D match to TRBD1 (6 bases). The CDR3 runs 14 residues. In germline, CDR1 is LNHNV, CDR2 YYDKDF (reference sequence). Trimming took off 4 bases at V and 2 bases at J, with 11 bases between the two ends. Here the CDR3 DNA reads TGTGCCACCAGCATGGACAGCCGACAAGAGACCCAGTACTTC. It yields the protein CATSMDSRQETQYF.

The J gene is TRBJ2-7, the V gene TRBV5-1; 7 bases fit TRBD1. With V trimmed by 4 bases and J by 4 bases, 2 bases remained unmatched. CDR3 length equals 12 residues. The germline V gene has CDR1 SGHRS and CDR2 YFSETQ. CDR3 in amino acids: CASSLQGYEQYF. CDR3 bases: TGCGCCAGCAGCCTACAGGGGTACGAGCAGTACTTC.

This clonotype was seen at least ten times. This rearrangement joins TRBV18 to TRBJ2-1; no definite D call. The CDR3 is made up of 12 amino acids. V lost 6 bases, J lost 3 bases, and 6 bases lay in between. Germline V CDR1 and CDR2: KGHSH, LQKENI. CDR3 nucleotide sequence: TGTGCCAGCTCGCTCGACTACAATGAGCAGTTCTTC. Its translation is CASSLDYNEQFF.

This clonotype was detected many times. The V and J genes are TRBV6-2 or TRBV6-3 and TRBJ2-5; D remains unclear. CDR1 and CDR2 (germline): MNHEY, SVGEGT. The CDR3 consists of 14 residues. Trimming took off 1 base at V and 4 bases at J, with 10 bases between the two ends. CDR3 nucleotide sequence: TGTGCCAGCAGTTACTTGTCAAGGGCAGAGACCCAGTACTTC. Protein: CASSYLSRAETQYF.

The V and J genes are TRBV19 and TRBJ1-5, with D hard to call. Per germline, CDR1 LNHDA and CDR2 SQIVND (reference sequence). V was cut by 4 bases and J by 0 bases, with 10 bases left in between. The CDR3 sequence is 15 residues long. The CDR3 region is CASSRSPISNQPQHF. CDR3 bases: TGTGCCAGTAGTAGGAGTCCTATTAGCAATCAGCCCCAGCATTTT.

This clonotype has a count of ten or more. The genes are TRBV11-2 and TRBJ2-3; 14 bases are a match to TRBD2. J lost 4 bases, V lost 5 bases, and 2 bases had no gene match. The germline gives CDR1 SGHAT, CDR2 FQNNGV. There are 15 residues in the CDR3. CDR3 sequence: CASSRLAGGPDTQYF. CDR3 sequence (DNA): TGTGCCAGCAGCCGACTAGCGGGAGGGCCAGATACGCAGTATTTT.

The table lists this clonotype with a few counts. V and J are TRBV12-3 or TRBV12-4 and TRBJ2-1; perhaps D is TRBD1 or TRBD2 (5 bases each). The ends were cut back, 7 bases at V and 10 bases at J, with 11 bases in the middle. The CDR3 spans 11 residues. The CDR3 sequence is CASTSGTEQFF. DNA for the CDR3: TGTGCCAGCACCTCCGGGACCGAGCAGTTCTTC.

The J gene is TRBJ2-5, the V gene TRBV7-9; D is unresolved. From germline, CDR1 is SEHNR and CDR2 FQNEAQ (reference sequence). The CDR3 sequence is 14 residues long. Trimming left V 2 bases short and J 4 bases short, with 11 bases between. CDR3 sequence: CASSLTFRRETQYF. CDR3 nucleotide sequence: TGTGCCAGCAGCTTAACGTTCCGACGAGAGACCCAGTACTTC. The full variable domain, in which reference TRBV7-9 and TRBJ2-5 provide the parts outside the CDR3, is DTGVSQNPRHKITKRGQNVTFRCDPISEHNRLYWYRQTLGQGPEFLTYFQNEAQLEKSRLLSDRFSAERPKGSFSTLEIQRTEQGDSAMYLCASSLTFRRETQYFGPGTRLLVL.

This clonotype was counted many times. The V call is TRBV10-3, the J call TRBJ1-1, with 8 bases aligning to TRBD1. This CDR3 is built from 14 residues. Losses at the gene ends were 2 bases for V and 1 base for J; bases not matched to a gene: 0. Germline-derived CDR1 and CDR2 are ENHRY and SYGVKD. The CDR3 region has the DNA TGTGCCATCAGTGAGACAGGGGGGAACACTGAAGCTTTCTTT. Translation: CAISETGGNTEAFF.

On this clonotype: A much larger clone differs by one base, so this may be a read error. This rearrangement joins TRBV3-1 to TRBJ2-3, with a possible D match to TRBD1 (6 bases). Germline lookup yields CDR1 LGHDT and CDR2 YNNKEL (reference sequence). The CDR3 contains 13 residues. Trimming cost V 2 bases and J 3 bases, with 6 bases left between them. The CDR3 coding sequence is TGTGCCAGCAGCCAACAGGGGACAGATACGCAGTATTTT. Protein sequence: CASSQQGTDTQYF.

In its sample, this clonotype was seen a few times. The DNA of the CDR3 is TGTGCCAGTAAGGAGGGCCTGATGAACACTGAAGCTTTCTTT. Translated, it gives CASKEGLMNTEAFF. The chain carries TRBV19 and TRBJ1-1; D is unclear. Germline V gene data show CDR1 as LNHDA and CDR2 as SQIVND (reference sequence). The CDR3 covers 14 residues. V was clipped by 7 bases and J by 0 bases, with 12 bases between them.

This clonotype was seen more than once but under ten times. This chain links TRBV7-8 with TRBJ2-7; D possibly corresponds to TRBD2 (7 bases). Trimming shortened V by 5 bases and J by 1 base, and 18 bases separated the two germline ends. Germline assignment: CDR1 SGHVS and CDR2 FQNEAQ. The CDR3 covers 16 residues. Written as DNA, the CDR3 is TGTGCCAGCAGCCCCGGGGGGACACTAACGTCCTACGAGCAGTACGTC. Translation: CASSPGGTLTSYEQYV.

This clonotype was detected ten times or more. The rearrangement links TRBV18 to TRBJ2-1; 7 bases are a match to TRBD2. CDR1 is KGHSH, CDR2 LQKENI, per germline. The trim removed 3 bases at V and 7 bases at J, leaving 9 bases unmatched. The CDR3 length is 15 residues. Written as DNA, the CDR3 is TGTGCCAGCTCACCGGGGGGGACTTTTGGGAATGAGCAGTTCTTC. Residues: CASSPGGTFGNEQFF. Full variable domain (missing parts from reference TRBV18 and TRBJ2-1): NAGVMQNPRHLVRRRGQEARLRCSPMKGHSHVYWYRQLPEEGLKFMVYLQKENIIDESGMPKERFSAEFPKEGPSILRIQQVVRGDSAAYFCASSPGGTFGNEQFFGPGTRLTVL.

This clonotype was seen many times. The chain has TRBV4-1 and TRBJ1-3, with D possibly being TRBD1 (5 bases). The CDR3 runs to 15 residues. Germline loops: CDR1 MGHRA, CDR2 YSYEKL. V was shortened by 4 bases and J by 4 bases, with 14 bases between the two germline ends. In nucleotides, the CDR3 is TGCGCCAGCAGCCTCGGGGGTCAGACGGGAAACACCATATATTTT. Protein: CASSLGGQTGNTIYF.

This clonotype was counted a few times. The rearrangement links TRBV2 to TRBJ2-3; no definite D call. V gave up 5 bases and J gave up 6 bases, with 9 bases separating them. The CDR3 runs 12 residues. From germline, CDR1 is SNHLY and CDR2 FYNNEI. The CDR3 sequence is CASSRLGDTQYF. Here the CDR3 DNA reads TGTGCCAGCAGTCGACTGGGTGATACGCAGTATTTT.